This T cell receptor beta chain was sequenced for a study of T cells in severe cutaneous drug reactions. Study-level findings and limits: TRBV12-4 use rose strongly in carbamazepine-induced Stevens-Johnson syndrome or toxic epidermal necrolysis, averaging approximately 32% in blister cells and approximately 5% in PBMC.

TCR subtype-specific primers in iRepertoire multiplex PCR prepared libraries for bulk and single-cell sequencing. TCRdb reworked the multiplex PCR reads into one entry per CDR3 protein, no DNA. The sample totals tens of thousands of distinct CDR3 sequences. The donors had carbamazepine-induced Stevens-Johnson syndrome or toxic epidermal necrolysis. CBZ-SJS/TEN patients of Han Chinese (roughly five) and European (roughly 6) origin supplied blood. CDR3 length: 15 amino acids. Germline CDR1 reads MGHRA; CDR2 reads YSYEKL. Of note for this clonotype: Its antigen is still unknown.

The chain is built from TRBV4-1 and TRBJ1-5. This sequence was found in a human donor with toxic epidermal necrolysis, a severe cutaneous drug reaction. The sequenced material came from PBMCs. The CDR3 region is CASSQEGYTWRPQHF.